The 18 T cell receptor beta chains in this list originate from one sample, sequenced in a study of response to subunit inactivated influenza vaccine. MiXCR, run by TCRdb on the RT-PCR reads, gives a single entry per CDR3 protein. Here the sample spans 290,000 or so distinct CDR3 sequences, about 20% being singletons. Source: PBMCs from blood, taken approximately 20 months after vaccination. The receptor set was obtained from a man aged 50-75 years who received an inactivated influenza vaccine.

This clonotype was picked up a small number of times. The chain carries TRBV5-1 and TRBJ1-1, with TRBD1 as a possible D gene (5 bases). V dropped 1 base and J dropped 4 bases, with 11 bases sitting between them. The CDR3 covers 14 residues. Germline-derived CDR1 and CDR2 are SGHRS and YFSETQ. CDR3 DNA: TGCGCCAGCAGCTTGAGGGGCGCGGGCACTGAAGCTTTCTTT. Translation: CASSLRGAGTEAFF.

Only a few counts were recorded for this clonotype. V and J are TRBV28 and TRBJ1-1; D is ambiguous. Trimming cost V 4 bases and J 0 bases, with 15 bases left between them. CDR3 size: 16 residues. CDR1 MDHEN and CDR2 SYDVKM come from the germline V gene. The CDR3 bases are TGTGCCAGCAGTTCCTTCGCCGGAGGCGTGAACACTGAAGCTTTCTTT. Encoded protein: CASSSFAGGVNTEAFF.

The chain carries TRBV6-5 and TRBJ1-1; the D gene is possibly TRBD1 (5 bases). Germline V gene data show CDR1 as MNHEY and CDR2 as SVGAGI. Trimming pared 6 bases from V and 7 bases from J, leaving 9 bases between. The CDR3 is 11 amino acids. The CDR3 DNA sequence: TGTGCCAGCAGACTGCAGGGTGAAGCTTTCTTT. Translating it yields CASRLQGEAFF.

This clonotype was seen a few times. The V gene is TRBV20-1, the J gene TRBJ1-2; 7 bases are a match to TRBD1. Germline values: CDR1 DFQATT, CDR2 SNEGSKA (reference sequence). With V trimmed by 4 bases and J by 3 bases, 5 bases remained unmatched. CDR3 size: 13 residues. The CDR3 DNA reads as TGCAGTGCTACTAGAGACAGGGACTATGGCTACACCTTC. Amino acid sequence: CSATRDRDYGYTF.

This chain links TRBV18 with TRBJ1-5; no clear D gene. Germline-derived CDR1 and CDR2 are KGHSH and LQKENI. The CDR3 extends over 14 amino acids. Trimming cost V 2 bases and J 3 bases, with 8 bases left between them. Here the CDR3 DNA reads TGTGCCAGCTCACCAGCGGGCGACAATCAGCCCCAGCATTTT. Its translation: CASSPAGDNQPQHF.

The genes are TRBV20-1 and TRBJ2-4; possibly TRBD2 for D (6 bases). Trimming left V 4 bases short and J 1 base short, with 20 bases between. The germline V gene encodes CDR1 DFQATT and CDR2 SNEGSKA (reference sequence). The CDR3 totals 17 residues. DNA for the CDR3: TGCAGTGCTACCTTGCCGGGACTTGGACTGGCCAAAAACATTCAGTACTTC. It codes for CSATLPGLGLAKNIQYF.

This clonotype was recorded only once. Its ends do not fully match the called genes, so a read error is possible. V usage is TRBV5-1 and J usage is TRBJ1-5; D not resolved. The CDR3 has 15 residues. Per germline, CDR1 SGHRS and CDR2 YFSETQ. The chain's CDR3 is CAGSLEPGEGQPQHF. In nucleotides, the CDR3 is TGCGCCGGCAGCTTGGAGCCCGGGGAGGGTCAGCCCCAGCATTTT.

The chain has TRBV20-1 and TRBJ1-2; D is perhaps TRBD1 (6 bases). The ends were cut back, 0 bases at V and 5 bases at J, with 16 bases in the middle. Per the germline V gene, CDR1 is DFQATT and CDR2 is SNEGSKA (reference sequence). This CDR3 is 15 amino acids long. DNA of the CDR3: TGCAGTGCTAGAGATCGGTCAGGGGTCACGTATGGCTACACCTTC. It is translated as CSARDRSGVTYGYTF.

J is TRBJ2-7 and V is TRBV20-1; 10 nucleotides agree with TRBD2. The CDR3 contains 15 residues. J lost 6 bases, V lost 1 base, and 9 bases had no gene match. Germline CDR1 is DFQATT and CDR2 is SNEGSKA (reference sequence). CDR3 DNA: TGCAGTGCTAGAGTTCTAGCGGGGGCCTCCCTCGAGCAGTACTTC. Translated, it gives CSARVLAGASLEQYF.

V usage is TRBV18 and J usage is TRBJ1-5; TRBD1 matches 9 bases. Unmatched junction bases numbered 5, after V lost 3 bases and J lost 2 bases. From germline, CDR1 is KGHSH and CDR2 LQKENI. The CDR3 runs to 16 residues. Here the CDR3 reads CASSPTTGGGNQPQHF. The CDR3 DNA follows: TGTGCCAGCTCACCCACAACAGGGGGCGGCAATCAGCCCCAGCATTTT.

The CDR3 spells CASSLAPLGTGYVFF. The CDR3, as DNA: TGCGCCAGCAGCTTGGCTCCTCTGGGGACAGGGTACGTTTTCTTT. V usage is TRBV5-1 and J usage is TRBJ1-1, with 9 bases aligning to TRBD1. CDR1 is SGHRS, CDR2 YFSETQ, per germline. The CDR3 extends over 15 amino acids. The V and J ends lost 0 bases and 13 bases, in that order; junction bases with no gene match: 13. Full variable domain (remainder filled in from reference TRBV5-1 and TRBJ1-1): KAGVTQTPRYLIKTRGQQVTLSCSPISGHRSVSWYQQTPGQGLQFLFEYFSETQRNKGNFPGRFSGRQFSNSRSEMNVSTLELGDSALYLCASSLAPLGTGYVFFGQGTRLTVV.

This rearrangement joins TRBV2 to TRBJ2-3, with 7 positions matching TRBD1. CDR3 size: 16 residues. With 6 bases clipped from V and 0 bases from J, the junction kept 9 bases outside the gene matches. Looked up from germline, CDR1 is SNHLY and CDR2 is FYNNEI. CDR3 sequence: CASRRQGAFSTDTQYF. The CDR3 bases are TGTGCCAGCAGACGACAGGGCGCGTTCAGCACAGATACGCAGTATTTT.

This chain connects TRBV12-3 or TRBV12-4 to TRBJ2-3; the match to TRBD2 covers 10 bases. V dropped 3 bases and J dropped 4; count of bases not matched to a gene: 7. This CDR3 region has 16 residues. CDR3 bases: TGTGCCAGCAGTTTGGATCGGCTAGCGGGGGCAGATACGCAGTATTTT. As protein: CASSLDRLAGADTQYF.

In its sample, this clonotype was seen a few times. The chain recombines TRBV30 with TRBJ1-1; D is uncertain. The V gene's germline CDR1 is GTSNPN and CDR2 SVGIG (reference sequence). V dropped 3 bases and J dropped 0 bases, with 5 bases sitting between them. CDR3 length: 12 amino acids. The DNA of the CDR3 is TGTGCCTGGAGACCCCTGAACACTGAAGCTTTCTTT. This encodes CAWRPLNTEAFF.

This clonotype was counted many times. One end of the junction does not line up with germline, which may come from a read error. CDR3: CASSLGPPYGYTF. CDR3 coding DNA: TGTGCCAGCAGCTTAGGCCCTCCCTATGGCTACACCTTC. This rearrangement joins TRBV12-3 or TRBV12-4 to TRBJ1-2; no definite D call. This CDR3 contains 13 residues.

This clonotype was counted between two and nine times. The gene calls are TRBV3-1 and TRBJ2-5; D may be TRBD1 or TRBD2 (5 bases each). In germline, CDR1 is LGHDT, CDR2 YNNKEL (reference sequence). This CDR3 has 14 amino acids. V was shortened by 4 bases and J by 4 bases, with 13 bases between the two germline ends. The CDR3 sequence is CASSRRQRGETQYF. As DNA, the CDR3 is TGTGCCAGCAGCCGACGACAGAGGGGAGAGACCCAGTACTTC.

This chain links TRBV6-2 or TRBV6-3 with TRBJ1-1, with TRBD1 matching over 9 bases. Per the germline V gene, CDR1 is MNHEY and CDR2 is SVGEGT. The CDR3 has 14 residues. V gave up 7 bases and J gave up 0 bases; unmatched junction bases: 3. The CDR3 nucleotides read TGTGCCAGCAAACGACAGGGGGTGAACACTGAAGCTTTCTTT. It is translated as CASKRQGVNTEAFF.

At least ten counts were recorded for this clonotype. The chain carries TRBV15 and TRBJ1-5; D is uncertain. V lost 4 bases and J lost 4, with 5 bases in between. The CDR3 sequence is 12 residues long. The germline gives CDR1 LNHNV, CDR2 YYDKDF (reference sequence). The CDR3 protein is CATSTVNQPQHF. The CDR3 DNA reads TGTGCCACCAGCACAGTGAATCAGCCCCAGCATTTT.